Here is one TCR beta chain with its context. Germline V CDR1 and CDR2: KGHSH, LQKENI. V was clipped by 1 base and J by 0 bases; unmatched bases: 14. There are 19 residues in the CDR3. This record comes from a study of blood T cell repertoires in COVID-19. Study-wide background: PBMCs, B-cell-depleted T cells, or T cells provided the cDNA or gDNA that made up the material.

This table comes from immunoSEQ multiplex PCR, and its TCRdb copy is limited to in-frame clones, with some not included. The table records some 300,000 clones, 70% to 90% of them present only once. The V and J genes are TRBV18 and TRBJ2-5, with TRBD2 identical over 7 bases. This TCR was recovered from a man in his 70s with acute or convalescent COVID-19. What was sequenced was peripheral blood. CDR3 loop: CASSPQPFPSGANQETQYF. CDR3 bases: TGTGCCAGCTCACCACAGCCGTTCCCTAGCGGTGCAAACCAAGAGACCCAGTACTTC.